The next 8 T cell receptor beta chains were all read from a single sample in a study of cytomegalovirus exposure and HLA in healthy donors. Vbeta (60) and Jbeta (13) primers were used in the PCR. Data came from immunoSEQ multiplex PCR; TCRdb stores just in-frame clones and leaves some out. The repertoire has 110,000 to 150,000 clones, around three quarters of them found once; the top ten carry about 1.8%. The material sequenced was PBMCs. The receptors originated from a middle-aged woman in good health and CMV-seronegative.

V and J are TRBV7-9 and TRBJ1-1; D is unclear. Germline V gene lookup returns CDR1 SEHNR and CDR2 FQNEAQ (reference sequence). The CDR3 has 12 residues. V lost 0 bases, J lost 5 bases, and 4 bases lay in between. The CDR3 loop is CASSLATTEAFF. CDR3 bases: TGTGCCAGCAGCTTAGCTACTACTGAAGCTTTCTTT. Filled out from reference TRBV7-9 and TRBJ1-1, the complete variable domain reads DTGVSQNPRHKITKRGQNVTFRCDPISEHNRLYWYRQTLGQGPEFLTYFQNEAQLEKSRLLSDRFSAERPKGSFSTLEIQRTEQGDSAMYLCASSLATTEAFFGQGTRLTVV.

The V and J genes are TRBV5-1 and TRBJ1-3; TRBD1 aligns across 9 bases. Per the germline V gene, CDR1 is SGHRS and CDR2 is YFSETQ. V was clipped by 4 bases and J by 0 bases; unmatched bases: 5. The CDR3 is made up of 16 amino acids. Here the CDR3 reads CASSRGQGSSGNTIYF. The CDR3, as DNA: TGCGCCAGCAGCCGGGGACAGGGCAGCTCTGGAAACACCATATATTTT.

This clone was picked up one time. The chain recombines TRBV7-2 with TRBJ2-3, with a tentative D call TRBD1 (6 bases). From germline, CDR1 is SGHTA and CDR2 FQGNSA. V was clipped by 7 bases and J by 5 bases, with 13 bases between them. This CDR3 spans 13 amino acids. DNA of the CDR3: TGTGCCAGCAACTACCCAGGGGTAGATACGCAGTATTTT. This gives the protein CASNYPGVDTQYF.

The chain has TRBV5-4 and TRBJ2-7; 8 nucleotides agree with TRBD1. The germline V gene has CDR1 SGHNT and CDR2 YYREEE (reference sequence). The length of the CDR3 is 14 residues. V shed 4 bases and J 4 bases; nucleotides not matched to a gene: 7. The CDR3 DNA reads as TGTGCCAGCAGCCAGAGGGACAGGTTATACGAGCAGTACTTC. It specifies CASSQRDRLYEQYF.

The J gene is TRBJ2-1, the V gene TRBV30, with D possibly being TRBD2 (6 bases). The V gene's germline CDR1 is GTSNPN and CDR2 SVGIG (reference sequence). V was pared by 1 base and J by 3 bases, with 13 bases between. The CDR3 length is 15 residues. CDR3 region: CAWSEDGSVYNEQFF. CDR3 bases: TGTGCCTGGAGTGAAGACGGGAGTGTCTACAATGAGCAGTTCTTC.

The chain links TRBV7-2 to TRBJ1-2; 7 bases line up with TRBD1. Germline-derived CDR1 and CDR2 are SGHTA and FQGNSA. The CDR3 extends over 13 amino acids. Losses at the gene ends were 3 bases for V and 3 bases for J; bases not matched to a gene: 1. Here the CDR3 DNA reads TGTGCCAGCAGCTTTACAGGGGACTATGGCTACACCTTC. Translating it yields CASSFTGDYGYTF.

This sequence joins TRBV30 and TRBJ2-7; D is perhaps TRBD1 (6 bases). The CDR3 sequence is 12 residues long. Per germline, CDR1 GTSNPN and CDR2 SVGIG (reference sequence). Trimming left V 1 base short and J 2 bases short, with 6 bases between. The CDR3: CAWSDRAYEQYF. DNA for the CDR3: TGTGCCTGGAGTGACAGGGCCTACGAGCAGTACTTC.

The V gene is TRBV11-2, the J gene TRBJ2-3, with 10 positions matching TRBD1. J was trimmed by 2 bases and V by 5 bases; bases with no gene match: 7. CDR3 length: 16 amino acids. Germline CDR1 reads SGHAT; CDR2 reads FQNNGV. The CDR3 bases are TGTGCCAGCAGCCTGGGACAGGGGACACACACAGATACGCAGTATTTT. Translating gives CASSLGQGTHTDTQYF.